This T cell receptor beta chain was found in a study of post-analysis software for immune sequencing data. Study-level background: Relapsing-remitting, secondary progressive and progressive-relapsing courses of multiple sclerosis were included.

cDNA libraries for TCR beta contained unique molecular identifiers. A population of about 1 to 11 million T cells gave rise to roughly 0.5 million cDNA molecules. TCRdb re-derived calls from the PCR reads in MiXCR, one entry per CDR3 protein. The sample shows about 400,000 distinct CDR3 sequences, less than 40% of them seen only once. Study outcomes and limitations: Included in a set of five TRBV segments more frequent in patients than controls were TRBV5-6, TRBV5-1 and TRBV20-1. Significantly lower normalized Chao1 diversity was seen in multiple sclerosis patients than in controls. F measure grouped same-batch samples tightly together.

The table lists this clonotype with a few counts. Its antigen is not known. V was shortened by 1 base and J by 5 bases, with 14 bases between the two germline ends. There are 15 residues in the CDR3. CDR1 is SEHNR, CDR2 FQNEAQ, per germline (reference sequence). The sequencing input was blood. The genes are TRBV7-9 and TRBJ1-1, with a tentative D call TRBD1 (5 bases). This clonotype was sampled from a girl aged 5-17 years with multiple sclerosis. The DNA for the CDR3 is TGTGCCAGCAGCTTAGTAGTCAGGGCCCGAACTGAAGCTTTCTTT. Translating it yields CASSLVVRARTEAFF.